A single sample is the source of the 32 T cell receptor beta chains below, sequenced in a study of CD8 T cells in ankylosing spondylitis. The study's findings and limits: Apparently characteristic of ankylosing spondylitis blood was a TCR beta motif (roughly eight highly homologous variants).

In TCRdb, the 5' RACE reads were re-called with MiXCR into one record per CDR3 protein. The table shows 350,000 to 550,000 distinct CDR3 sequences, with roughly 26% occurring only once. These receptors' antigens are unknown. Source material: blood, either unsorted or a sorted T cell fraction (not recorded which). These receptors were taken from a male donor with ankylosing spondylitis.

The CDR3: CASSFSGTGQSEQYF. The CDR3 DNA reads as TGCGCCAGCAGCTTTTCCGGGACAGGGCAGAGCGAGCAGTACTTC. This chain connects TRBV5-1 to TRBJ2-7; 9 bases are a match to TRBD1. The V gene end was trimmed by 2 bases and the J gene end by 6 bases; junction bases not matched to a gene: 9. Germline loops: CDR1 SGHRS, CDR2 YFSETQ. The CDR3 spans 15 residues.

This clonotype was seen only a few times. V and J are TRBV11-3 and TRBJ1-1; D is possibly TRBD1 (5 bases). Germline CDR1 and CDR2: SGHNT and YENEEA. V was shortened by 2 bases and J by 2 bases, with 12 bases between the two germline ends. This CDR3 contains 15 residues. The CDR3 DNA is TGTGCCAGCAGCTTAATGGGGACGGGTAACACTGAAGCTTTCTTT. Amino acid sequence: CASSLMGTGNTEAFF.

The CDR3 DNA reads as TGTGCCAGCAGCTTGGGGGGTAATAGCAGGAATGAGCAGTTCTTC. Translation gives CASSLGGNSRNEQFF. The rearrangement joins TRBV5-4 to TRBJ2-1; D is unresolved. The CDR3 sequence is 15 residues long. From germline, CDR1 is SGHNT and CDR2 YYREEE (reference sequence). Trimming pared 0 bases from V and 7 bases from J, leaving 14 bases between.

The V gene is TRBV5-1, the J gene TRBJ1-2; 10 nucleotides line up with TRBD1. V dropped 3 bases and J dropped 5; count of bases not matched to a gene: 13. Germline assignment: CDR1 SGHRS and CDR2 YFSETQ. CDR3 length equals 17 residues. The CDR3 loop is CASSSTLDRGRFYGYTF. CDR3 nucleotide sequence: TGCGCCAGCAGCTCGACGCTTGACAGGGGGCGTTTTTATGGCTACACCTTC.

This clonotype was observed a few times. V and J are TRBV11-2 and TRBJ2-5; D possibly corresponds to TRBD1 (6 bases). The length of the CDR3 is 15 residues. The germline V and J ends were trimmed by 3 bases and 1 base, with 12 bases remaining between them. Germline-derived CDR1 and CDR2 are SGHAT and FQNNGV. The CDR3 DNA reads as TGTGCCAGCAGCTTTACAGGGCTCGCCCAAGAGACCCAGTACTTC. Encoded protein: CASSFTGLAQETQYF.

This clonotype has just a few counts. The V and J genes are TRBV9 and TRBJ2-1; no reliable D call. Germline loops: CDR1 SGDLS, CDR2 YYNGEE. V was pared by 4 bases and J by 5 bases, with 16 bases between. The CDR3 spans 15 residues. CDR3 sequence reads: CASSSLGRMDNEQFF. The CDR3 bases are TGTGCCAGCAGCTCCCTCGGAAGAATGGACAATGAGCAGTTCTTC.

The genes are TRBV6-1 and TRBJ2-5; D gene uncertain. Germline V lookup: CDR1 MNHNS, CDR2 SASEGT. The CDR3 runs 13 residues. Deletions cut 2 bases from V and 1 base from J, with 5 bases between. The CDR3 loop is CASSENTQETQYF. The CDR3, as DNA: TGTGCCAGCAGTGAAAACACCCAAGAGACCCAGTACTTC.

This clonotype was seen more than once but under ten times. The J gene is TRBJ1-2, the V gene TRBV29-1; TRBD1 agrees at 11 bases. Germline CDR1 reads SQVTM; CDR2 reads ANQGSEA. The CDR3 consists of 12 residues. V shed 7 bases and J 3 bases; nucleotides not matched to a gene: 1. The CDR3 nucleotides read TGCAGCGGGACAGGGGGCGACTATGGCTACACCTTC. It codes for CSGTGGDYGYTF.

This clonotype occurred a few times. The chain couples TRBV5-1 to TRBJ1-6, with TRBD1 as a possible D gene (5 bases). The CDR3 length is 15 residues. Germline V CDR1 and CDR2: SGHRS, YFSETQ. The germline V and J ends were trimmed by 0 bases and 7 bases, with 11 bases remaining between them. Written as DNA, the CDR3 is TGCGCCAGCAGCTTGGATGGGACGGAGAATTCACCCCTCCACTTT. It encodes CASSLDGTENSPLHF.

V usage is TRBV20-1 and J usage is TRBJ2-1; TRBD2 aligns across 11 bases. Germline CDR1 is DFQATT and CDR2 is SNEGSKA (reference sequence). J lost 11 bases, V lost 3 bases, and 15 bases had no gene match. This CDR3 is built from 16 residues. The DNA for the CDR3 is TGCAGTGCTAGTAGCGGACTAGCGGGTCCCAATGATAAGCAGTTCTTC. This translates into CSASSGLAGPNDKQFF.

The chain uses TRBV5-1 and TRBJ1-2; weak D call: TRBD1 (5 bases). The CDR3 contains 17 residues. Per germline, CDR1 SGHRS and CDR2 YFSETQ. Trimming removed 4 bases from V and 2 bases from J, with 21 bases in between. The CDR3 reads CASSLGPSGGANYGYTF. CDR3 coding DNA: TGCGCCAGCAGCCTAGGACCGAGCGGGGGAGCCAACTATGGCTACACCTTC.

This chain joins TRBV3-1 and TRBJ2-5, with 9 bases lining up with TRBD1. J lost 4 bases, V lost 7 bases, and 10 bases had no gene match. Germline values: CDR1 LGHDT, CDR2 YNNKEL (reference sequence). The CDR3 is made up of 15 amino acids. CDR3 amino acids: CASNRATGGVETQYF. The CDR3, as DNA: TGTGCCAGCAACCGGGCGACAGGGGGTGTAGAGACCCAGTACTTC.

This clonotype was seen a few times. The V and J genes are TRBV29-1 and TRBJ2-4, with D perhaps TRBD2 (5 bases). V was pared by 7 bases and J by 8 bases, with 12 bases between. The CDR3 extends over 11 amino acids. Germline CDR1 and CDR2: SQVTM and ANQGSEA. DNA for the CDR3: TGCAGCGCCCAGACCGGGGACATTCAGTACTTC. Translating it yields CSAQTGDIQYF.

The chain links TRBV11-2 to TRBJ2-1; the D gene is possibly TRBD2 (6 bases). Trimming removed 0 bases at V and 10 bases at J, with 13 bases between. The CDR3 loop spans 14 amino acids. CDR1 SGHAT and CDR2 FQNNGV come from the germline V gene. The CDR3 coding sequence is TGTGCCAGCAGCTTAGAAAGGGCCAGCGGGGAGCAGTTCTTC. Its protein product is CASSLERASGEQFF. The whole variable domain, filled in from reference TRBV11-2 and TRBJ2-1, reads EAGVAQSPRYKIIEKRQSVAFWCNPISGHATLYWYQQILGQGPKLLIQFQNNGVVDDSQLPKDRFSAERLKGVDSTLKIQPAKLEDSAVYLCASSLERASGEQFFGPGTRLTVL.

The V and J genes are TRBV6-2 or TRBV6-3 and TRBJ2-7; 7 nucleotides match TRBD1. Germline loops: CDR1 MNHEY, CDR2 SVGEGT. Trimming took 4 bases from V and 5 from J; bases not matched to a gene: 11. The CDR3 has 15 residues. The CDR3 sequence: CASSSTGVRANEQYV. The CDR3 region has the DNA TGTGCCAGCAGTTCAACAGGGGTTCGGGCTAACGAGCAGTACGTC.

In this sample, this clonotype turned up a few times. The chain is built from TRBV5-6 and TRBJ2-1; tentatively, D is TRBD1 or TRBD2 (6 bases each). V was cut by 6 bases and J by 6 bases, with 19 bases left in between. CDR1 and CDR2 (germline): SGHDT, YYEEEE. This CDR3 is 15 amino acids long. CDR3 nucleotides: TGTGCCAGCATGGGGGGCACGTCGGGAAGCAATGAGCAGTTCTTC. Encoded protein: CASMGGTSGSNEQFF.

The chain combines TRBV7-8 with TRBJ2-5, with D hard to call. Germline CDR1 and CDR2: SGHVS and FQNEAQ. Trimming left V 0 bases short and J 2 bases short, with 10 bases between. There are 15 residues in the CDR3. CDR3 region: CASSLATYLQETQYF. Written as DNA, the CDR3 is TGTGCCAGCAGCTTAGCCACCTACCTTCAAGAGACCCAGTACTTC. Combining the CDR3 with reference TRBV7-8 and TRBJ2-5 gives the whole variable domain GAGVSQSPRYKVAKRGQDVALRCDPISGHVSLFWYQQALGQGPEFLTYFQNEAQLDKSGLPSDRFFAERPEGSVSTLKIQRTQQEDSAVYLCASSLATYLQETQYFGPGTRLLVL.

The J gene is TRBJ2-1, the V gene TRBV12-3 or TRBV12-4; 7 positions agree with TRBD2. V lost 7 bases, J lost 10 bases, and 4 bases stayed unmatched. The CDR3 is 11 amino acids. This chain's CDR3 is CASIKGLEQFF. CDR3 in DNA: TGTGCCAGCATCAAGGGACTAGAGCAGTTCTTC.

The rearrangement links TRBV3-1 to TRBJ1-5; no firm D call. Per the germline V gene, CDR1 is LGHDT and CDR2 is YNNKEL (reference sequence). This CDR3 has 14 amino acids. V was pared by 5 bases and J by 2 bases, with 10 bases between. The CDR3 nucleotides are TGTGCCAGCAGCTTTGGACTGCGCAATCAGCCCCAGCATTTT. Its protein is CASSFGLRNQPQHF.

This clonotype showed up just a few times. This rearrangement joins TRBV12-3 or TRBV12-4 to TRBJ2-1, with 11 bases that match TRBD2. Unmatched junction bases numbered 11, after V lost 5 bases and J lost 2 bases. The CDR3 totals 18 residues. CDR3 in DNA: TGTGCCAGCAGTCCTACCGGGACTAGCGGAACGACCTACAATGAGCAGTTCTTC. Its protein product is CASSPTGTSGTTYNEQFF.

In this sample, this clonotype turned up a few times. The CDR3 loop reads CSGAHRATEKLFF. As DNA, the CDR3 is TGCAGCGGCGCTCACAGGGCAACTGAAAAACTGTTTTTT. The V call is TRBV29-1, the J call TRBJ1-4; a possible D gene is TRBD1 (6 bases). V gave up 7 bases and J gave up 7 bases, with 16 bases separating them. Germline V gene data show CDR1 as SQVTM and CDR2 as ANQGSEA. This CDR3 has 13 residues.

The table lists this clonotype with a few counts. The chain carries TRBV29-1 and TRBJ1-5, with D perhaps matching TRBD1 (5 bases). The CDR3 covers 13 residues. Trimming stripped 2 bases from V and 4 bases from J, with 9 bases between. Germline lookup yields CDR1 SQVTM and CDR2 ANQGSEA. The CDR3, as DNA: TGCAGCGTTGAAACGGGGGGAAATCAGCCCCAGCATTTT. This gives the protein CSVETGGNQPQHF.

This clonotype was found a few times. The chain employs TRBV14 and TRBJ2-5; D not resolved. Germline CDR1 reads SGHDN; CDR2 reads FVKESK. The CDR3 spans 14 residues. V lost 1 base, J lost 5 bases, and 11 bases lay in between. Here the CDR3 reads CASSQVSYQETQYF. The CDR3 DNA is TGTGCCAGCAGCCAAGTCTCCTATCAGGAGACCCAGTACTTC.

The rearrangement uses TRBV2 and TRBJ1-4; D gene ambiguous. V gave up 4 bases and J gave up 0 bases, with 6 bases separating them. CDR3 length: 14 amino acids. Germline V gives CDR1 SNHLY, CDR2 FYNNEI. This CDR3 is CASSVDSTNEKLFF. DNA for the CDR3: TGTGCCAGCAGTGTAGATTCAACTAATGAAAAACTGTTTTTT. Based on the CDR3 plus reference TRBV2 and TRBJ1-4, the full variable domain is EPEVTQTPSHQVTQMGQEVILRCVPISNHLYFYWYRQILGQKVEFLVSFYNNEISEKSEIFDDQFSVERPDGSNFTLKIRSTKLEDSAMYFCASSVDSTNEKLFFGSGTQLSVL.

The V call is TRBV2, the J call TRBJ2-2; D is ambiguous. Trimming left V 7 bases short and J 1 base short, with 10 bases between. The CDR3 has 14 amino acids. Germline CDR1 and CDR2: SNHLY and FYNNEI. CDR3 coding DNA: TGTGCCAGCATCTGGCAGAAGAACACCGGGGAGCTGTTTTTT. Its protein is CASIWQKNTGELFF.

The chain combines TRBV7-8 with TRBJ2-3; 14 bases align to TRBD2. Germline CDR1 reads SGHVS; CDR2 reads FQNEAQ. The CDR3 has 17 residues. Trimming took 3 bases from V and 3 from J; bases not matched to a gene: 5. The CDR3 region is CASSFGTSGSGTDTQYF. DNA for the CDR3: TGTGCCAGCAGCTTTGGGACTAGCGGGAGTGGGACAGATACGCAGTATTTT.

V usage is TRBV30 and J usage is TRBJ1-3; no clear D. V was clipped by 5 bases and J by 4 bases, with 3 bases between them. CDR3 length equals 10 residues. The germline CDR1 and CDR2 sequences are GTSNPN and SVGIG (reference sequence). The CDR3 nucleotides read TGTGCCTGGTCGGGAAACACCATATATTTT. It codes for CAWSGNTIYF.

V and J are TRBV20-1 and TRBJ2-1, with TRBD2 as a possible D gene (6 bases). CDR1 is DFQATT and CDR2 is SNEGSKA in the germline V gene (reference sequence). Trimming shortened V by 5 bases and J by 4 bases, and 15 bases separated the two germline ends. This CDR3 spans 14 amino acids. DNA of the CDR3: TGCAGTGCTTGGAGGGCCGGGAAGTACAATGAGCAGTTCTTC. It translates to CSAWRAGKYNEQFF.

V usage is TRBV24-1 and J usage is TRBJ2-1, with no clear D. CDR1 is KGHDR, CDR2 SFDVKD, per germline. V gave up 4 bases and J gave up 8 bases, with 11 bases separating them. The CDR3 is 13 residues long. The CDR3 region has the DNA TGTGCCACCAGTGACCCCCCCGTCCATGAGCAGTTCTTC. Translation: CATSDPPVHEQFF.

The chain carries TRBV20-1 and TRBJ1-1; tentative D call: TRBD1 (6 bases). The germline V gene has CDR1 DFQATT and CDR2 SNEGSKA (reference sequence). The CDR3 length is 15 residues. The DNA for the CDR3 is TGCAGCCACCGATGGGGAGGGGGAAGGGGCACTGAAGCTTTCTTT. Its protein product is CSHRWGGGRGTEAFF.

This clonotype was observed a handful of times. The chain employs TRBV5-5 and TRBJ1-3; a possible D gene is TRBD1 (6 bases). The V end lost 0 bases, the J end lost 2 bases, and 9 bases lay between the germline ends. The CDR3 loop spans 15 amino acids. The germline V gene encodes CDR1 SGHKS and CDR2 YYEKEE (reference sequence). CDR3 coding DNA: TGTGCCAGCAGCTTGGCGTCAGGGGCTGGAAACACCATATATTTT. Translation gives CASSLASGAGNTIYF. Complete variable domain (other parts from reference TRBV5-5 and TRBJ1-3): DAGVTQSPTHLIKTRGQQVTLRCSPISGHKSVSWYQQVLGQGPQFIFQYYEKEERGRGNFPDRFSARQFPNYSSELNVNALLLGDSALYLCASSLASGAGNTIYFGEGSWLTVV.

The DNA of the CDR3 is TGCGCCAGCAGCGGTCAGGGGGGGCGTAATGAAAAACTGTTTTTT. It specifies CASSGQGGRNEKLFF. V usage is TRBV5-1 and J usage is TRBJ1-4, with TRBD1 identical over 7 bases. Trimming at V came to 4 bases and at J to 4 bases, leaving 7 bases not matched to a gene. The length of the CDR3 is 15 residues. Per germline, CDR1 SGHRS and CDR2 YFSETQ.